This TCR beta chain derives from a study of shared clonotypes between healthy human individuals. Study results and limitations: Incomplete sequencing of sorted subsets was indicated by rarefaction despite large depth.

Replicate sorted-subset PCRs were loaded with around 210 ng DNA, roughly 33,000 T cell genomes. The protocol was immunoSEQ multiplex PCR, while the TCRdb copy is restricted to in-frame clones and leaves out a portion. The sample has millions of clones; roughly nine tenths are singletons. From CD4+ cells came CD45RA+ naive and CD45RA-negative memory subsets. The CDR3 has 16 residues. Trimming removed 5 bases from V and 6 bases from J, with 22 bases in between. Per germline, CDR1 LNHNV and CDR2 YYDKDF (reference sequence). As regards this clone: Its target is unknown.

Material for sequencing was naive CD4+ T cells sorted from blood. Sample subset: CD45RA+ positively selected. The sequence was collected from a man younger than 30 in good health. V usage is TRBV15 and J usage is TRBJ2-5; D assignment may be TRBD1 or TRBD2 (5 bases each). The CDR3 is CATSGSGTVQWKTQYF. The DNA for the CDR3 is TGTGCCACCAGCGGGTCCGGGACCGTGCAATGGAAGACCCAGTACTTC.